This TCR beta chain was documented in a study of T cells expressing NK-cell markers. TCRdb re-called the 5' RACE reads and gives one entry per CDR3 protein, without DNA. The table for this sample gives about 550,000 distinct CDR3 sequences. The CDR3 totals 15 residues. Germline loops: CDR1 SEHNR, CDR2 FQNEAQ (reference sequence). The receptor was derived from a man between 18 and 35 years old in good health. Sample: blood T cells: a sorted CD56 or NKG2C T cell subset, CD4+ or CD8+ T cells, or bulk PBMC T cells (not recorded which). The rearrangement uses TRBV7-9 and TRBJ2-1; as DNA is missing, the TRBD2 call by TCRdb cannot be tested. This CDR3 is CASSLVSAGVAEQFF.